This entry lists 13 T cell receptor beta chains sequenced from one sample in a study of T-cell reconstitution after alpha-beta-depleted transplantation in children. General study findings and limits: Several hundred expanded graft clones reportedly supplied alpha-beta T cells about two months after transplant.

The library targeted TCRbeta and was prepared with unique molecular identifiers. TCRdb re-called the PCR reads with MiXCR, one entry per CDR3 protein. The profile shows fewer than 40,000 distinct CDR3 sequences, under 7.5% of them singletons. Their antigen targets remain unknown. The sample was peripheral blood, taken 60 days after TCRalphabeta/CD19-depleted stem cell transplant. These receptors were taken from a child less than two years old who had a stem cell transplant for acute myeloid leukemia, so the T cells may come from the graft donor.

Ten or more counts support this clonotype. The chain uses TRBV7-9 and TRBJ1-1; TRBD1 is a possible D gene (6 bases). CDR1 is SEHNR and CDR2 is FQNEAQ in the germline V gene (reference sequence). This CDR3 comprises 15 residues. V lost 5 bases and J lost 2, with 15 bases in between. CDR3 loop: CASSPPTGPNTEAFF. The CDR3 coding sequence is TGTGCCAGCAGCCCGCCGACAGGACCTAACACTGAAGCTTTCTTT.

The table lists this clonotype with many counts. CDR3 in DNA: TGTGCCAGCAGCCAAGCACAGGGGTTCCACGAGCAGTACTTC. It encodes CASSQAQGFHEQYF. This sequence joins TRBV14 and TRBJ2-7, with TRBD1 identical over 7 bases. The CDR3 loop spans 14 amino acids. Germline loops: CDR1 SGHDN, CDR2 FVKESK. V shed 1 base, J shed 5 bases, and the junction held 5 bases outside the gene matches.

This clonotype showed up just a few times. The rearrangement uses TRBV6-2 or TRBV6-3 and TRBJ2-1; D is tentatively TRBD1 or TRBD2 (5 bases each). The V gene lost 2 bases and the J gene lost 6 bases, with 14 bases spanning the gap. The CDR3 is 15 residues long. Per germline, CDR1 MNHEY and CDR2 SVGEGT. The CDR3 bases are TGTGCCAGCAGTTACGGAGGACGAGGGGTCAATGAGCAGTTCTTC. Translated, it gives CASSYGGRGVNEQFF.

This clonotype appeared many times. This chain joins TRBV9 and TRBJ2-7, with TRBD1 matching 7 bases. Germline values: CDR1 SGDLS, CDR2 YYNGEE. V shed 0 bases and J 1 base; nucleotides not matched to a gene: 1. CDR3 length equals 14 residues. CDR3 sequence (DNA): TGTGCCAGCAGCGTAGCGACAGGGTCCTACGAGCAGTACTTC. Amino acids: CASSVATGSYEQYF.

This clonotype occurred many times. V gene TRBV7-9 combines with J gene TRBJ2-1; D possibly corresponds to TRBD2 (6 bases). Germline V gene data show CDR1 as SEHNR and CDR2 as FQNEAQ (reference sequence). Trimming took 1 base from V and 4 from J, leaving 14 bases between them. CDR3 length: 16 amino acids. Here the CDR3 reads CASSLGGGYPYNEQFF. CDR3 in DNA: TGTGCCAGCAGCTTAGGCGGAGGGTACCCGTACAATGAGCAGTTCTTC. Combining the CDR3 with reference TRBV7-9 and TRBJ2-1 gives the whole variable domain DTGVSQNPRHKITKRGQNVTFRCDPISEHNRLYWYRQTLGQGPEFLTYFQNEAQLEKSRLLSDRFSAERPKGSFSTLEIQRTEQGDSAMYLCASSLGGGYPYNEQFFGPGTRLTVL.

This clonotype was counted many times. This rearrangement joins TRBV27 to TRBJ2-3; D is undetermined. The CDR3 loop spans 14 amino acids. In germline, CDR1 is MNHEY, CDR2 SMNVEV (reference sequence). V lost 4 bases, J lost 5 bases, and 13 bases lay in between. The CDR3 bases are TGTGCCAGCAGTTGGGGTCTGCCGATAGATACGCAGTATTTT. Translating it yields CASSWGLPIDTQYF.

This clonotype was observed many times. An end of the junction does not agree with germline; a read error may underlie this. The J gene is TRBJ1-2, the V gene TRBV7-9, with a weak D call TRBD1 (6 bases). The CDR3 consists of 13 residues. Germline-derived CDR1 and CDR2 are SEHNR and FQNEAQ (reference sequence). The DNA of the CDR3 is TGTGCCAGCAGCTTCCTGTACAGGGAGGACTACGCCTTC. This encodes CASSFLYREDYAF.

This clonotype came up many times. The V call is TRBV10-3, the J call TRBJ2-7; D not resolved. CDR3 size: 15 residues. Germline assignment: CDR1 ENHRY and CDR2 SYGVKD. V lost 1 base and J lost 3, with 13 bases in between. The CDR3 spells CAISEFQAVFYEQYF. The CDR3 DNA sequence: TGTGCCATCAGTGAGTTCCAGGCGGTTTTCTACGAGCAGTACTTC.

Comment on this clonotype: At one end, the junction sequence differs from germline, possibly due to a read error. This rearrangement joins TRBV24-1 to TRBJ1-1; 8 nucleotides align to TRBD1. This CDR3 comprises 15 residues. Germline V gene sequence: CDR1 KGHDR, CDR2 SFDVKD. DNA of the CDR3: TGTGCCGCCAGTGAATCAGGGGGCGGGGACACTGAAGCTTTCTTT. This sequence encodes CAASESGGGDTEAFF.

This clonotype was recorded at least ten times. The rearrangement links TRBV7-2 to TRBJ2-5; D gene unclear. The V end lost 3 bases, the J end lost 1 base, and 9 bases lay between the germline ends. The CDR3 consists of 14 residues. Germline V gene lookup returns CDR1 SGHTA and CDR2 FQGNSA. CDR3 in amino acids: CASSFRFGQETQYF. The CDR3 DNA sequence: TGTGCCAGCAGCTTCCGGTTCGGCCAAGAGACCCAGTACTTC.

This clonotype was observed many times. CDR3 loop: CASSYSRERSGYGYTF. CDR3 DNA sequence: TGTGCCAGCAGTTACTCGAGGGAGAGATCAGGTTATGGCTACACCTTC. The chain combines TRBV6-5 with TRBJ1-2; the D is unclear. Between the trimmed V and J ends, which lost 0 bases and 5 bases, there was a span of 16 bases. This CDR3 has 16 residues. Germline V gene data show CDR1 as MNHEY and CDR2 as SVGAGI.

This clonotype was counted ten times or more. The chain couples TRBV12-3 or TRBV12-4 to TRBJ2-7, with 7 bases that match TRBD1. The ends lost 6 bases at V and 13 bases at J; junction bases unmatched: 6. The CDR3 is 10 residues long. Written as DNA, the CDR3 is TGTGCCAGCAGGAACAGGGACAGTTACTTC. Its protein product is CASRNRDSYF.

This clonotype was detected ten times or more. CDR3 DNA: TGCGCCAGCAGCATTGTTCCTCACGGTGCCTACAATGAGCAGTTCTTC. Encoded protein: CASSIVPHGAYNEQFF. The chain recombines TRBV5-1 with TRBJ2-1; no clear D gene. Germline loops: CDR1 SGHRS, CDR2 YFSETQ. V shed 4 bases and J shed 2 bases, with 16 bases lying between them. CDR3 size: 16 residues.